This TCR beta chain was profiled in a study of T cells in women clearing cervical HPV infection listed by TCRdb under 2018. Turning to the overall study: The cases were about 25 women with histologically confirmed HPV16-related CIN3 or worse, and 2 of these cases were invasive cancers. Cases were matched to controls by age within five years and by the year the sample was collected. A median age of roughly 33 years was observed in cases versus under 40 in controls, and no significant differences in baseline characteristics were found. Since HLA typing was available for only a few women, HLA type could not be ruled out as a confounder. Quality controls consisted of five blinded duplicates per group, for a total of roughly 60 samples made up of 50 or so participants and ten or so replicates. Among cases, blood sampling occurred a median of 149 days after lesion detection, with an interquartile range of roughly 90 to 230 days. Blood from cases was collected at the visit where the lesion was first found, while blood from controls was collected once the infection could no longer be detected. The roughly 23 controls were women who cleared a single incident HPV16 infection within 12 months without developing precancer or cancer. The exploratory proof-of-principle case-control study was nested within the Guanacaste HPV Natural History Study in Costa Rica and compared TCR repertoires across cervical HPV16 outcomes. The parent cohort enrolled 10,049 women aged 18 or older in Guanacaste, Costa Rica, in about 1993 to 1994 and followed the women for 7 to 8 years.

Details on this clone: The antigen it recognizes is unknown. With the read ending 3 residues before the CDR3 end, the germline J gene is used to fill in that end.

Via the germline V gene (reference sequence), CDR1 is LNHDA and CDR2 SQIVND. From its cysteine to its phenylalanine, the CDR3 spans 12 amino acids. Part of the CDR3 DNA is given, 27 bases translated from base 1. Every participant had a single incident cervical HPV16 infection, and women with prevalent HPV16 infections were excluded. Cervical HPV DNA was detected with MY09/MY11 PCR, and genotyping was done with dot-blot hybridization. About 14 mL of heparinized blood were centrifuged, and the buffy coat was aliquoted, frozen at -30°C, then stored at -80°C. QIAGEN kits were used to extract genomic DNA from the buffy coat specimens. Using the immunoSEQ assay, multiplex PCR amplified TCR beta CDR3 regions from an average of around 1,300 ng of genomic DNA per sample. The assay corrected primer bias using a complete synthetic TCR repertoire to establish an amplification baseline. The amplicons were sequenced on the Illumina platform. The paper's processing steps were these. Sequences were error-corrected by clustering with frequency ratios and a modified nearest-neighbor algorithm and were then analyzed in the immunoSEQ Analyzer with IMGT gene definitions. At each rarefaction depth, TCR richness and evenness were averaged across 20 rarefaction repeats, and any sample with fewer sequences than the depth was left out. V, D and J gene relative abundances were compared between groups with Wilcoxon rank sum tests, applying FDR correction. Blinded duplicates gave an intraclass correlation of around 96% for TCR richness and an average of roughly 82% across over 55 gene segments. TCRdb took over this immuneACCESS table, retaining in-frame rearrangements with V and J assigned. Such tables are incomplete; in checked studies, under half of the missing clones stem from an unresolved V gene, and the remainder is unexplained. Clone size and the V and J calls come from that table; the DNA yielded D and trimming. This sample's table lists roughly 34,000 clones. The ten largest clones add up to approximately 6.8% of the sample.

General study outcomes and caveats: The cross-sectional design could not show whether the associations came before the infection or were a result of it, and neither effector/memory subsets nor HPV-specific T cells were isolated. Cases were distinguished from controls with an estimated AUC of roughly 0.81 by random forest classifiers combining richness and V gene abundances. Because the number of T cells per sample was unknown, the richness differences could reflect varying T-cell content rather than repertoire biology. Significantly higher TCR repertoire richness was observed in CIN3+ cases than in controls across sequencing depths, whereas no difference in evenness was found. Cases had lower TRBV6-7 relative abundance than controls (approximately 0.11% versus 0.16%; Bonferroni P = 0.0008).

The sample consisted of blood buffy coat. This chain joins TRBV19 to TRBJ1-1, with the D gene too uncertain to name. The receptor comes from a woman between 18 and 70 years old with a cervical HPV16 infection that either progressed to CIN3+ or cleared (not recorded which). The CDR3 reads CASSTWAGEAFF. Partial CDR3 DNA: TGTGCCAGTAGTACATGGGCAGGAGAA.